This TCR beta chain was sequenced for a study of identifying expanded T cells in peripheral blood. Data came from immunoSEQ multiplex PCR; TCRdb stores just in-frame clones and leaves some out. The repertoire holds 81,000 or so clones, with over 80% as singletons. The V and J ends lost 7 bases and 7 bases respectively, with 13 bases between them. This CDR3 is built from 11 residues. Germline CDR1 reads SQVTM; CDR2 reads ANQGSEA. V is TRBV29-1 and J is TRBJ1-1, with D tentatively TRBD1 (5 bases). The TCR sequence derives from a person aged 18 to 70 in good health. The sequenced sample was blood. CDR3 bases: TGCAGCGATTCAAGGGGCAATGAAGCTTTCTTT. It translates to CSDSRGNEAFF.